This is a list of T cell receptor beta chains from one sample in a study of T cell responses to AZD1222 COVID-19 vaccine. Data came from immunoSEQ multiplex PCR; TCRdb stores just in-frame clones and leaves some out. The sample yields some 160,000 clones, about 92% seen once. Source: peripheral blood, taken on day 0 of AZD1222 vaccination. The source is an adult in good health. CDR3s include the opening cysteine and the closing phenylalanine or tryptophan. The order of the fields is D gene, J gene, V gene, clone size, CDR3 protein, CDR3 DNA. D genes are given only for firm matches. Some rows mark clone size as missing; the rest say once, few, many or name a class of expanded clone.

TRBD1,TRBJ1-2,TRBV5-4,NA,CASSRQSGTGGDGYTF,TGTGCCAGCAGCCGGCAGTCCGGGACAGGGGGCGATGGCTACACCTTC
NA,TRBJ2-7,TRBV7-9,NA,CASWFREGGVAYEQYF,TGTGCCAGCTGGTTTCGCGAGGGGGGGGTCGCCTACGAGCAGTACTTC
NA,TRBJ1-1,TRBV12-3/TRBV12-4,NA,CASSPYGRSEAFF,TGTGCCAGCAGCCCCTACGGACGGTCTGAAGCTTTCTTT
TRBD1,TRBJ2-7,TRBV28,NA,CASSLAGTGSYEQYF,TGTGCCAGCAGTTTGGCCGGGACAGGTTCCTACGAGCAGTACTTC
TRBD1,TRBJ1-3,TRBV7-9,once,CASSLGGQSSGNTIYF,TGTGCCAGCAGCTTAGGGGGACAGAGCTCTGGAAACACCATATATTTT
TRBD2,TRBJ2-7,TRBV5-1,NA,CASSPSGTSGGPLSYEQYF,TGCGCCAGCAGTCCGTCCGGGACTAGCGGGGGGCCTCTCTCCTACGAGCAGTACTTC
NA,TRBJ1-1,TRBV5-1,NA,CASSTLGDLNTEAFF,TGCGCCAGCAGCACGCTAGGGGATTTGAACACTGAAGCTTTCTTT
NA,TRBJ1-2,TRBV5-8,NA,CASSLGGGYTF,TGTGCCAGCAGCTTGGGGGGTGGCTACACCTTC
TRBD1,TRBJ2-2,TRBV2,NA,CASSRGQVNTGELFF,TGTGCCAGCAGCAGGGGGCAGGTGAACACCGGGGAGCTGTTTTTT
TRBD1,TRBJ1-4,TRBV7-2,once,CASSLALVSYDRVQTNEKLFF,TGTGCCAGCAGCTTAGCTTTAGTCTCGTACGACAGGGTTCAGACTAATGAAAAACTGTTTTTT
NA,TRBJ1-1,TRBV19,NA,CASSIARGRTEAFF,TGTGCCAGTAGTATAGCGCGGGGCAGGACTGAAGCTTTCTTT
NA,TRBJ1-6,TRBV25-1,few,CASSEYFGTGVYDSPLHF,TGTGCCAGCAGTGAATATTTCGGTACAGGCGTATATGATTCACCCCTCCACTTT
NA,TRBJ1-2,TRBV2,NA,CASRPNYGYTF,TGTGCCAGCAGGCCTAACTATGGCTACACCTTC
TRBD1,TRBJ1-1,TRBV11-2,NA,CASSFQGAGEAFF,TGTGCCAGCAGCTTCCAGGGGGCTGGTGAAGCTTTCTTT
TRBD1,TRBJ1-5,TRBV5-6,NA,CASSRTGGNQPQHF,TGTGCCAGCAGCCGGACAGGGGGAAATCAGCCCCAGCATTTT
TRBD1,TRBJ1-6,TRBV7-9,NA,CASSPETRKTGWNSPLHF,TGTGCCAGCAGCCCCGAAACCAGGAAGACAGGGTGGAATTCACCCCTCCACTTT
NA,TRBJ1-1,TRBV7-9,NA,CASSSSPGFSSEAFF,TGTGCCAGCAGCTCCTCCCCAGGGTTTTCTTCTGAAGCTTTCTTT
TRBD1,TRBJ2-7,TRBV6-5,NA,CASRWTGALEQYF,TGTGCCAGCAGGTGGACAGGGGCGCTCGAGCAGTACTTC
NA,TRBJ1-6,TRBV5-6,once,CASSSGKAPSSYNSPLHF,TGTGCCAGCAGCTCGGGGAAAGCCCCGAGCTCCTATAATTCACCCCTCCACTTT
TRBD1,TRBJ1-6,TRBV10-2,NA,CASKSWDSNSPLHF,TGCGCCAGCAAATCTTGGGACAGCAATTCACCCCTCCACTTT
NA,TRBJ2-3,TRBV27,NA,CASSTLDSGFTDTQYF,TGTGCCAGCAGTACCCTGGACAGTGGTTTCACAGATACGCAGTATTTT
NA,TRBJ1-4,TRBV11-2,NA,CASSLGSGTSGEKLFF,TGTGCCAGCAGCTTAGGGTCCGGGACAAGCGGTGAAAAACTGTTTTTT
NA,TRBJ2-1,TRBV4-2,NA,CASSQDPGEGYNEQFF,TGTGCCAGCAGCCAAGATCCAGGGGAAGGCTACAATGAGCAGTTCTTC
TRBD2,TRBJ2-7,TRBV27,NA,CASQTSGISFEQYF,TGTGCCAGCCAGACTAGCGGGATATCCTTCGAGCAGTACTTC